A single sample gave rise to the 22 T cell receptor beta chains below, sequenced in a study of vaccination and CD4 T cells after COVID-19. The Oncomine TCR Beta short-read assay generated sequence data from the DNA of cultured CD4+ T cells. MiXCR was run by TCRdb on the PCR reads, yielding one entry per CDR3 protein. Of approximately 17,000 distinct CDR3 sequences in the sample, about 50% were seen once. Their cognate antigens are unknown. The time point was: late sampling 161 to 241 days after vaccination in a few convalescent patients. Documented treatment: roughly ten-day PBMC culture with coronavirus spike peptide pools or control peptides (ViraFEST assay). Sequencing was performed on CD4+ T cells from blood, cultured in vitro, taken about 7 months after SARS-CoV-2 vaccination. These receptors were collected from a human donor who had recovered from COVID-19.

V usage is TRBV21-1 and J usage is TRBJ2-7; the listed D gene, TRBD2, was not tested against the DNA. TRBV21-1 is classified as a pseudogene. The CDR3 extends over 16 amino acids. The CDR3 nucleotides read TGTGCCAGCAGCTTCGCAACTAGCGGGAGTCCCCACGAGCAGTACTTC. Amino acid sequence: CASSFATSGSPHEQYF.

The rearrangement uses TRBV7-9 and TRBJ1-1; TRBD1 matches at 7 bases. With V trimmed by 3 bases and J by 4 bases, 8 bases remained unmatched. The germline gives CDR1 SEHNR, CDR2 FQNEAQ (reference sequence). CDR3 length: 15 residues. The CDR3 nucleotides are TGTGCCAGCAGCTTTCAGGAGGGGGCGCGCACTGAAGCTTTCTTT. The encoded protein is CASSFQEGARTEAFF.

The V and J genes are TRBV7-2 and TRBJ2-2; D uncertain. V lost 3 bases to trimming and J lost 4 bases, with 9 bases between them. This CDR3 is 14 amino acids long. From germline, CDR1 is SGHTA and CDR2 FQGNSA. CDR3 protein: CASSFGVGTGELFF. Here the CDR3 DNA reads TGTGCCAGCAGCTTTGGGGTCGGCACCGGGGAGCTGTTTTTT.

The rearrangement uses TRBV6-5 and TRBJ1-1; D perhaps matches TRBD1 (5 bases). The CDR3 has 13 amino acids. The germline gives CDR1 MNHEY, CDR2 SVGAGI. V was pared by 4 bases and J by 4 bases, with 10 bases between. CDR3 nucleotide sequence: TGTGCCAGCAGTTGGGGGGGTGTCACTGAAGCTTTCTTT. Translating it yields CASSWGGVTEAFF.

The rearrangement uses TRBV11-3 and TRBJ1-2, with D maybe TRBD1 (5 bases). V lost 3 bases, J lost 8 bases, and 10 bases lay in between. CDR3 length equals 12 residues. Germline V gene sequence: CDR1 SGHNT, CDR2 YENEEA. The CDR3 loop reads CASSFRGSGYTF. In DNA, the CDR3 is TGTGCCAGCAGCTTTCGGGGGTCGGGCTACACCTTC.

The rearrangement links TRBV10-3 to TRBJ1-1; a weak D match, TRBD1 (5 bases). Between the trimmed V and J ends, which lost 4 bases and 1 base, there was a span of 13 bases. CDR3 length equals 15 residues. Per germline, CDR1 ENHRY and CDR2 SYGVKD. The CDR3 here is CAISGLLGANTEAFF. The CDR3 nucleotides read TGTGCCATCAGTGGGTTGCTAGGGGCGAACACTGAAGCTTTCTTT.

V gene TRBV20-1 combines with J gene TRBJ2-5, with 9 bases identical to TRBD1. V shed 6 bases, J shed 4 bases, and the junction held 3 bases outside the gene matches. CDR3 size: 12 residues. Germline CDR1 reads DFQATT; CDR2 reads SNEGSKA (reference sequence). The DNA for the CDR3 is TGCAGTGCCCAGACAGGGGGAGAGACCCAGTACTTC. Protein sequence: CSAQTGGETQYF.

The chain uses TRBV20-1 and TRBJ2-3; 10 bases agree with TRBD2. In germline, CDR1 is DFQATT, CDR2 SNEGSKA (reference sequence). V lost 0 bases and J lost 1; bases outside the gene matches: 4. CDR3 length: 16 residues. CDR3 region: CSARDYLAGGTDTQYF. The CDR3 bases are TGCAGTGCTAGAGATTACCTAGCGGGAGGCACAGATACGCAGTATTTT.

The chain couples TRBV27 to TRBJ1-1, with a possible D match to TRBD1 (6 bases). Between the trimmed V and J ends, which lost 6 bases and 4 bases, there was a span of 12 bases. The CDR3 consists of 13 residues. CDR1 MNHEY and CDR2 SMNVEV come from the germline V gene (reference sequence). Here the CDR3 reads CASRIRQATEAFF. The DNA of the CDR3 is TGTGCCAGCAGGATAAGACAGGCCACTGAAGCTTTCTTT.

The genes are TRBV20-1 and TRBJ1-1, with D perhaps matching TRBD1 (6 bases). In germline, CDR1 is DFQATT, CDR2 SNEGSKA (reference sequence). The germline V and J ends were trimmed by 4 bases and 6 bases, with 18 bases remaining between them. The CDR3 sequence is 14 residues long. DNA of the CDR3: TGCAGTGCTACACGCTCCCGGGGGGCTGCTGAAGCTTTCTTT. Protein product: CSATRSRGAAEAFF.

DNA of the CDR3: TGTGCCAGCAGTTATACGAGATTTGCTGAAGCTTTCTTT. This encodes CASSYTRFAEAFF. This chain connects TRBV6-5 to TRBJ1-1; no clear D. The CDR3 loop spans 13 amino acids. With 3 bases removed from V and 6 bases from J, the gap between germline ends came to 11 bases. CDR1 is MNHEY, CDR2 SVGAGI, per germline.

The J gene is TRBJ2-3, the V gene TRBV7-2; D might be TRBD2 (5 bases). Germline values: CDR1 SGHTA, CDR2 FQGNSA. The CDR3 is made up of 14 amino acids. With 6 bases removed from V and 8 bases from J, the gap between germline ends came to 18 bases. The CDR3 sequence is CASSSDYGIVTQYF. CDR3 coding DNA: TGTGCCAGCAGTTCCGACTACGGGATTGTTACGCAGTATTTT. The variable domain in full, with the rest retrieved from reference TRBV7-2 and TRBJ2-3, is GAGVSQSPSNKVTEKGKDVELRCDPISGHTALYWYRQSLGQGLEFLIYFQGNSAPDKSGLPSDRFSAERTGGSVSTLTIQRTQQEDSAVYLCASSSDYGIVTQYFGPGTRLTVL.

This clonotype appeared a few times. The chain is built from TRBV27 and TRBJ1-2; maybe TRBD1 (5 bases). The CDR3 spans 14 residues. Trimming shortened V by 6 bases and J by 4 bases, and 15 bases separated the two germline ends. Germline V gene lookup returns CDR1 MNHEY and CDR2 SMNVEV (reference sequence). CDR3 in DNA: TGTGCCAGCAGACCCCGTGCAGGGCCCTATGGCTACACCTTC. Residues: CASRPRAGPYGYTF.

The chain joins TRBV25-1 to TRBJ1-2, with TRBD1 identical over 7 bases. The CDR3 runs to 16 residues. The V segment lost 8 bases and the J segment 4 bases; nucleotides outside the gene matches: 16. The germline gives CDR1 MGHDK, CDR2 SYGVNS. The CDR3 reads CASRVSTGRGPYGYTF. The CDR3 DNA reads TGTGCCAGCCGAGTGTCGACAGGGAGAGGACCCTATGGCTACACCTTC.

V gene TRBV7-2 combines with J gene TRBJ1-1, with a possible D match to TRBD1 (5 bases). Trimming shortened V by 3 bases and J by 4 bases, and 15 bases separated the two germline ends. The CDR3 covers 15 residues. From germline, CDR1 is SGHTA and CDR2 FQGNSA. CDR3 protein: CASSLEWGGGTEAFF. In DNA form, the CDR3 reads TGTGCCAGCAGCTTGGAATGGGGCGGGGGCACTGAAGCTTTCTTT.

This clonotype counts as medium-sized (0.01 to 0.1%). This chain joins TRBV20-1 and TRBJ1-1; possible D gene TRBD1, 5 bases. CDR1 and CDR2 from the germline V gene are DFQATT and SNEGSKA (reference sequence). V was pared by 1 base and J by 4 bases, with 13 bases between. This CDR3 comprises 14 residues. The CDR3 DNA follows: TGCAGTGCTAGAGTATTAGGGGCGGTCACTGAAGCTTTCTTT. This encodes CSARVLGAVTEAFF.

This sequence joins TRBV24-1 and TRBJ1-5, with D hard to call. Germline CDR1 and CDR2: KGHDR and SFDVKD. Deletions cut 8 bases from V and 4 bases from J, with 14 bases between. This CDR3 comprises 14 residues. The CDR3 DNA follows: TGTGCCACCACCCAGAACAGCCTTAATCAGCCCCAGCATTTT. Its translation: CATTQNSLNQPQHF.

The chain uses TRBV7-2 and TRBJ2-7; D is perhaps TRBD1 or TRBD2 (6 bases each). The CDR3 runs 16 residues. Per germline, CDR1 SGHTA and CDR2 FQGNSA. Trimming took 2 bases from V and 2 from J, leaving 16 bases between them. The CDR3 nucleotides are TGTGCCAGCAGCTTATTTGGAGGGGGTGGGGCCTACGAGCAGTACTTC. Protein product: CASSLFGGGGAYEQYF.

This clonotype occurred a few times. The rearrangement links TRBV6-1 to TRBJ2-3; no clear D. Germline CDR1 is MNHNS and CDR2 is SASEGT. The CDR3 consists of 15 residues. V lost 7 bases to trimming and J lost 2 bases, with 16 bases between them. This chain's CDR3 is CASTTVGRATDTQYF. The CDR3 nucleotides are TGTGCCAGCACTACCGTAGGACGGGCCACAGATACGCAGTATTTT.

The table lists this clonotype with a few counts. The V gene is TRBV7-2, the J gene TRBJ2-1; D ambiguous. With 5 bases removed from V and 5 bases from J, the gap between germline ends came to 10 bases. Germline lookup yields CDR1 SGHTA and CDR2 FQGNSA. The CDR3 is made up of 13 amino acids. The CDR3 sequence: CASSPQRNNEQFF. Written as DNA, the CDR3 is TGTGCCAGCAGCCCTCAGAGAAACAATGAGCAGTTCTTC.

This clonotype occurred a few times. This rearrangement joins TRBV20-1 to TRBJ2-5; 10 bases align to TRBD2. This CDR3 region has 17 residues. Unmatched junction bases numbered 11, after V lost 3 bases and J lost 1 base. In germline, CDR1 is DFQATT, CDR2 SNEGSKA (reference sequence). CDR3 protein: CSASFLAGERSQETQYF. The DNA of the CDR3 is TGCAGTGCTAGTTTCCTAGCGGGGGAGCGATCCCAAGAGACCCAGTACTTC.

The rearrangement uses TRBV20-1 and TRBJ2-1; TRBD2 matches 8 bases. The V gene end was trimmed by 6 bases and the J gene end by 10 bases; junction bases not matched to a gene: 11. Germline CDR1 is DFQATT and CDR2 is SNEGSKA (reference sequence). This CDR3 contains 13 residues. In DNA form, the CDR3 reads TGCAGTGCCCTGCTAGCGGGTCGCGGGGAGCAGTTCTTC. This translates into CSALLAGRGEQFF.